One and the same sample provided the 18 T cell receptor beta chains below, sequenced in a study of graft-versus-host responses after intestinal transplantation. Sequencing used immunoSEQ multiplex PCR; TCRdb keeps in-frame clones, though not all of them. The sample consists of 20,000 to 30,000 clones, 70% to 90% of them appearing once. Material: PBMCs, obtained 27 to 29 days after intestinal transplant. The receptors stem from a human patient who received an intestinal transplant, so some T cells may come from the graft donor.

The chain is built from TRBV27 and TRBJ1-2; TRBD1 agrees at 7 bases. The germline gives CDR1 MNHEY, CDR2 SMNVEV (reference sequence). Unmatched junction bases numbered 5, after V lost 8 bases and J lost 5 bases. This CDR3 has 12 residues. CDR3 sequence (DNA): TGTGCCAGCCCCAGGGGGGAGTATGGCTACACCTTC. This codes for CASPRGEYGYTF.

CDR3 region: CASSTGQALETDTQYF. CDR3 nucleotide sequence: TGTGCCAGTAGTACTGGACAGGCCCTCGAGACAGATACGCAGTATTTT. The J gene is TRBJ2-3, the V gene TRBV19, with 7 bases identical to TRBD1. This CDR3 region has 16 residues. V lost 4 bases and J lost 3; bases outside the gene matches: 10. Germline V gene sequence: CDR1 LNHDA, CDR2 SQIVND (reference sequence).

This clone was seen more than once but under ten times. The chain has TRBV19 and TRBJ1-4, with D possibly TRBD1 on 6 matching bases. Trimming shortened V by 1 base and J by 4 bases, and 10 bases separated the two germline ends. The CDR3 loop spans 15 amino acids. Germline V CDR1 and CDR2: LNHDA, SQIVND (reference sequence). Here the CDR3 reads CASSIGAGDNEKLFF. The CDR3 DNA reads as TGTGCCAGTAGTATAGGGGCAGGGGATAATGAAAAACTGTTTTTT.

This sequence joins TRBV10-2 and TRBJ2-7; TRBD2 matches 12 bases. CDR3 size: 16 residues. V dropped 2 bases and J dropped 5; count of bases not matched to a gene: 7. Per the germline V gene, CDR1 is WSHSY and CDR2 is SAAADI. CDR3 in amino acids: CASSEGTSGGLDEQYF. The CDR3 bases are TGCGCCAGCAGTGAGGGAACTAGCGGGGGGCTAGACGAGCAGTACTTC.

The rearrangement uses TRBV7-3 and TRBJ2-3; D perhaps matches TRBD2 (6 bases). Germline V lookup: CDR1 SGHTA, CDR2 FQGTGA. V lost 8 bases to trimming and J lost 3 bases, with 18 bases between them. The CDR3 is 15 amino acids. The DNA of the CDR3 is TGTGCCAGCTCCCCCTCGGGGGAGGTTACAGATACGCAGTATTTT. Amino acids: CASSPSGEVTDTQYF.

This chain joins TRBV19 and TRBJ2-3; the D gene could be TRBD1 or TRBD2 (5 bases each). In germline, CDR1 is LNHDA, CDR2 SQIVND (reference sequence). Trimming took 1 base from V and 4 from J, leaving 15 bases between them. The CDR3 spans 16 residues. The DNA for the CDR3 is TGTGCCAGTAGTATAGTGTACAGCGAGGGGCCAGATACGCAGTATTTT. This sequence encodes CASSIVYSEGPDTQYF.

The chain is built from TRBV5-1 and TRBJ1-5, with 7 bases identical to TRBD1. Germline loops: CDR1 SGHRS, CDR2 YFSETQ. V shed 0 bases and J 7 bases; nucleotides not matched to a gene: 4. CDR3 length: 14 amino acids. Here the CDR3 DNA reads TGCGCCAGCAGCTTGGAAGGGGGCGGGCAGCCCCAGCATTTT. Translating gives CASSLEGGGQPQHF.

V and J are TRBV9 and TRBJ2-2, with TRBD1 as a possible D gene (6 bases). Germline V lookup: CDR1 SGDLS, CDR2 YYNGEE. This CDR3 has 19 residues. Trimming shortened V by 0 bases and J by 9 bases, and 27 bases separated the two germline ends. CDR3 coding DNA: TGTGCCAGCAGCGTAGATCCCCAAGGATACGGACAGCGGAATAGGGAGCTGTTTTTT. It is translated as CASSVDPQGYGQRNRELFF.

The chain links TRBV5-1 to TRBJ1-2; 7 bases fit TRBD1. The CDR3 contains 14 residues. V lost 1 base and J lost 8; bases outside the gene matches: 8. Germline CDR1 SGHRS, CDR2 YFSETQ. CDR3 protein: CASSLRGPAEGYTF. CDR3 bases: TGCGCCAGCAGCTTGAGGGGGCCCGCGGAAGGCTACACCTTC. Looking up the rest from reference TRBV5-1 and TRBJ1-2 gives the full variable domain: KAGVTQTPRYLIKTRGQQVTLSCSPISGHRSVSWYQQTPGQGLQFLFEYFSETQRNKGNFPGRFSGRQFSNSRSEMNVSTLELGDSALYLCASSLRGPAEGYTFGSGTRLTVV.

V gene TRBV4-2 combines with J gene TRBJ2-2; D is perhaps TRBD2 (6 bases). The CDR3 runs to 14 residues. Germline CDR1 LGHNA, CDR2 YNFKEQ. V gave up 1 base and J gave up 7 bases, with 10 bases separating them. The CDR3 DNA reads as TGTGCCAGCAGCCAAGTGCGGGACGGCGGGGAGCTGTTTTTT. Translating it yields CASSQVRDGGELFF.

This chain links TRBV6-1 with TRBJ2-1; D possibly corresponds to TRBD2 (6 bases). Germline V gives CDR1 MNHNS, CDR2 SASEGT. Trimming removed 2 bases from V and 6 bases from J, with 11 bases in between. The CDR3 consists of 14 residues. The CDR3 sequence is CASSENGGGNEQFF. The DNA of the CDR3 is TGTGCCAGCAGTGAAAACGGGGGAGGCAATGAGCAGTTCTTC.

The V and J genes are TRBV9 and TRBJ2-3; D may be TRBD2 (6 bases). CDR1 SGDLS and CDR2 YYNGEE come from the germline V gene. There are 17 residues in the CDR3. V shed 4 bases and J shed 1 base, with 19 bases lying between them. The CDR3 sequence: CASSTRLPGVGTDTQYF. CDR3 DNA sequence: TGTGCCAGCAGCACCAGATTGCCGGGGGTTGGCACAGATACGCAGTATTTT.

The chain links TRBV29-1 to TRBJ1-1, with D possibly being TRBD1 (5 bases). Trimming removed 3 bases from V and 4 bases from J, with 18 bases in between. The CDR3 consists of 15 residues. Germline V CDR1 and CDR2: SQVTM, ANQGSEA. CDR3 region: CSVDGGVVSITEAFF. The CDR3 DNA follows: TGCAGCGTTGACGGGGGTGTGGTCTCGATCACTGAAGCTTTCTTT. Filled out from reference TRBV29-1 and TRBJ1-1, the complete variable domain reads SAVISQKPSRDICQRGTSLTIQCQVDSQVTMMFWYRQQPGQSLTLIATANQGSEATYESGFVIDKFPISRPNLTFSTLTVSNMSPEDSSIYLCSVDGGVVSITEAFFGQGTRLTVV.

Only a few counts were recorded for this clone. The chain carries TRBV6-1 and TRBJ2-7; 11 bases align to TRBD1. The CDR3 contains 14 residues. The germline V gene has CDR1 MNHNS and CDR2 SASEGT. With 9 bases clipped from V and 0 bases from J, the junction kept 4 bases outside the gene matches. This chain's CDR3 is CASRDRGVSYEQYF. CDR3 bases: TGTGCCAGTAGGGACAGGGGGGTCTCCTACGAGCAGTACTTC.

The CDR3 DNA sequence: TGTGCCAGCAGCTCAAACGCAGGGGATCAGCCCCAGCATTTT. Translation: CASSSNAGDQPQHF. The J gene is TRBJ1-5, the V gene TRBV7-6, with D possibly being TRBD1 (6 bases). Looked up from germline, CDR1 is SGHVS and CDR2 is FNYEAQ. V gave up 4 bases and J gave up 5 bases, with 12 bases separating them. The CDR3 is 14 amino acids.

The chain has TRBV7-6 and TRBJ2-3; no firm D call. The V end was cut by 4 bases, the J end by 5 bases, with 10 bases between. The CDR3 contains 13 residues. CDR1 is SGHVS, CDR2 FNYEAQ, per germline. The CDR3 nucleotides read TGTGCCAGCAGCTCTAGGCCTCAAGATACGCAGTATTTT. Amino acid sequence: CASSSRPQDTQYF.

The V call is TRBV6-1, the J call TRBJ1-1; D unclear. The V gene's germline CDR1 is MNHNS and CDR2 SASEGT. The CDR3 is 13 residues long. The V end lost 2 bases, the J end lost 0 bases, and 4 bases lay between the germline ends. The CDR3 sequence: CASSERMNTEAFF. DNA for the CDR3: TGTGCCAGCAGTGAAAGAATGAACACTGAAGCTTTCTTT.

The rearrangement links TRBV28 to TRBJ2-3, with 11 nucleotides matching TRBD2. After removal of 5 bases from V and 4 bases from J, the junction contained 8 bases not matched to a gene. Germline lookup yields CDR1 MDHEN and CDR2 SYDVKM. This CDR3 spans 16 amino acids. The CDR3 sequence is CASSPQLAGVADTQYF. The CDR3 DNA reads TGTGCCAGCAGTCCCCAACTAGCGGGAGTTGCAGATACGCAGTATTTT.